Following are 12 T cell receptor beta chains from one sample sequenced in a study of PD-1 blockade in classical Hodgkin lymphoma (dated by TCRdb to the early 2020s). Read against the paper, the sample's time point label means: cycle 4 day 1 (C4D1), after less than 7 weeks of nivolumab. Every trial patient had relapsed following autologous stem cell transplantation, and prior brentuximab vedotin exposure was what differed among cohorts A, B and C. The library was made by the immunoSEQ multiplex PCR assay. Imported from immuneACCESS, the table was reduced by TCRdb to in-frame sequences with V and J called. These copies leave out some clones; in studies compared against another copy, an unresolved V gene accounts for under half, and the cause of the remainder is not known. The table for this sample lists tens of thousands of clones; more than 90% of them were counted only once. The ten largest account for 6.5% to 9.5% of the sample.

The source was peripheral blood mononuclear cells (PBMCs), collected before the fourth cycle of nivolumab. The source is a human donor with classical Hodgkin lymphoma.

The chain carries TRBV27 and TRBJ1-6, with 7 bases identical to TRBD1. The ends lost 5 bases at V and 7 bases at J; junction bases unmatched: 8. Looked up from germline, CDR1 is MNHEY and CDR2 is SMNVEV (reference sequence). CDR3 length: 15 amino acids. For the CDR3, the DNA is TGTGCCAGCAGTACGACAGGGAAAGGCAATTCACCCCTCCACTTT. Amino acids: CASSTTGKGNSPLHF.

The chain has TRBV5-1 and TRBJ2-5; 11 nucleotides line up with TRBD2. Trimming cost V 6 bases and J 5 bases; bases outside gene matches: 15. The CDR3 is 17 amino acids. Germline lookup yields CDR1 SGHRS and CDR2 YFSETQ. CDR3 amino acids: CASTLLSGRAVTETQYF. CDR3 nucleotide sequence: TGCGCCAGCACACTCCTTAGCGGGAGGGCCGTAACGGAGACCCAGTACTTC.

V gene TRBV5-1 combines with J gene TRBJ1-4, with 7 bases matching TRBD1. There are 13 residues in the CDR3. Trimming cost V 6 bases and J 5 bases; bases outside gene matches: 4. Germline V gives CDR1 SGHRS, CDR2 YFSETQ. As DNA, the CDR3 is TGCGCCAGCAACGGGGGACAGAATGAAAAACTGTTTTTT. It encodes CASNGGQNEKLFF.

This rearrangement joins TRBV9 to TRBJ2-5; TRBD2 agrees at 14 bases. The CDR3 spans 15 residues. Trimming cost V 3 bases and J 5 bases; bases outside gene matches: 3. CDR1 is SGDLS and CDR2 is YYNGEE in the germline V gene. Here the CDR3 reads CASSGGLAGAETQYF. In DNA, the CDR3 is TGTGCCAGCAGCGGGGGACTAGCGGGAGCTGAGACCCAGTACTTC.

The rearrangement joins TRBV7-9 to TRBJ1-2; TRBD1 agrees at 8 bases. V lost 5 bases to trimming and J lost 0 bases; unmatched junction nucleotides: 2. Germline CDR1 reads SEHNR; CDR2 reads FQNEAQ (reference sequence). This CDR3 spans 14 amino acids. In DNA form, the CDR3 reads TGTGCCAGCAGCAAGGGACAGGCTAACTATGGCTACACCTTC. Its protein is CASSKGQANYGYTF. The full variable domain, rest sourced from reference TRBV7-9 and TRBJ1-2, is DTGVSQNPRHKITKRGQNVTFRCDPISEHNRLYWYRQTLGQGPEFLTYFQNEAQLEKSRLLSDRFSAERPKGSFSTLEIQRTEQGDSAMYLCASSKGQANYGYTFGSGTRLTVV.

The V gene is TRBV5-1, the J gene TRBJ1-1; D is perhaps TRBD1 (5 bases). V was shortened by 0 bases and J by 0 bases, with 9 bases between the two germline ends. The CDR3 runs 15 residues. Germline V gene lookup returns CDR1 SGHRS and CDR2 YFSETQ. The CDR3: CASSLDRPMNTEAFF. The CDR3 coding sequence is TGCGCCAGCAGCTTGGACAGGCCTATGAACACTGAAGCTTTCTTT.

The chain has TRBV27 and TRBJ2-3; 13 bases line up with TRBD2. V trimming: 9 bases; J trimming: 6 bases; junction bases outside the gene matches: 6. Germline loops: CDR1 MNHEY, CDR2 SMNVEV (reference sequence). The CDR3 loop spans 14 amino acids. DNA for the CDR3: TGTGCCAGTACTAGCGGGAGGGCCGTCGATACGCAGTATTTT. It yields the protein CASTSGRAVDTQYF.

The V and J genes are TRBV27 and TRBJ2-5; D is possibly TRBD1 (5 bases). This CDR3 spans 16 amino acids. V lost 5 bases, J lost 4 bases, and 20 bases lay in between. The germline V gene encodes CDR1 MNHEY and CDR2 SMNVEV (reference sequence). CDR3: CASSIRAGRAVETQYF. The CDR3 coding sequence is TGTGCCAGCAGTATACGAGCTGGCAGGGCGGTAGAGACCCAGTACTTC.

The gene calls are TRBV5-4 and TRBJ2-1; maybe TRBD1 (5 bases). The germline gives CDR1 SGHNT, CDR2 YYREEE (reference sequence). Trimming pared 1 base from V and 2 bases from J, leaving 7 bases between. The CDR3 consists of 14 residues. CDR3 loop: CASSLRGTYNEQFF. DNA for the CDR3: TGTGCCAGCAGCTTGAGGGGTACCTACAATGAGCAGTTCTTC.

The rearrangement links TRBV10-3 to TRBJ1-2; no definite D call. This CDR3 comprises 13 residues. Germline CDR1 ENHRY, CDR2 SYGVKD. The V and J ends lost 5 bases and 1 base respectively, with 8 bases between them. The chain's CDR3 is CAISPTVNYGYTF. For the CDR3, the DNA is TGTGCCATCAGTCCGACGGTTAACTATGGCTACACCTTC.

The J gene is TRBJ2-2, the V gene TRBV19, with 9 bases lining up with TRBD1. The germline V gene encodes CDR1 LNHDA and CDR2 SQIVND (reference sequence). The CDR3 extends over 15 amino acids. V was pared by 7 bases and J by 5 bases, with 8 bases of the junction left unmatched. CDR3 DNA sequence: TGTGCCAGTAACCCGGGACAGGGCTTAACCGGGGAGCTGTTTTTT. Translated, it gives CASNPGQGLTGELFF.

The rearrangement joins TRBV18 to TRBJ1-2; 11 positions agree with TRBD1. The ends lost 11 bases at V and 5 bases at J; junction bases unmatched: 7. Germline-derived CDR1 and CDR2 are KGHSH and LQKENI. The CDR3 has 13 residues. The CDR3 DNA reads TGTGCCGGTGGACAGGGGGCGAATTATGGCTACACCTTC. Amino acid sequence: CAGGQGANYGYTF.